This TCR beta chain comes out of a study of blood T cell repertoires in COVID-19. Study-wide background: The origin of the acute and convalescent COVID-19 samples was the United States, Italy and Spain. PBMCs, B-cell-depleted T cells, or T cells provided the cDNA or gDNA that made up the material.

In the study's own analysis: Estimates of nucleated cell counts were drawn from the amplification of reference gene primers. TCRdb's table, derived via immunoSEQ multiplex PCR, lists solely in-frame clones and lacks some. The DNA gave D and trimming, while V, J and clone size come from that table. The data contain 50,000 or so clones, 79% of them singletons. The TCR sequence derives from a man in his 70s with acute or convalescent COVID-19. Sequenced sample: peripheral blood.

CDR3 nucleotides: TGTGCCAGCTCAGGACTAGCGGGGGGGCAGGATGAGCAGTTCTTC. This sequence encodes CASSGLAGGQDEQFF. This rearrangement joins TRBV18 to TRBJ2-1; 15 positions match TRBD2. Germline CDR1 and CDR2: KGHSH and LQKENI. Trimming cost V 5 bases and J 8 bases; bases outside gene matches: 4. This CDR3 comprises 15 residues. Based on the CDR3 plus reference TRBV18 and TRBJ2-1, the full variable domain is NAGVMQNPRHLVRRRGQEARLRCSPMKGHSHVYWYRQLPEEGLKFMVYLQKENIIDESGMPKERFSAEFPKEGPSILRIQQVVRGDSAAYFCASSGLAGGQDEQFFGPGTRLTVL.